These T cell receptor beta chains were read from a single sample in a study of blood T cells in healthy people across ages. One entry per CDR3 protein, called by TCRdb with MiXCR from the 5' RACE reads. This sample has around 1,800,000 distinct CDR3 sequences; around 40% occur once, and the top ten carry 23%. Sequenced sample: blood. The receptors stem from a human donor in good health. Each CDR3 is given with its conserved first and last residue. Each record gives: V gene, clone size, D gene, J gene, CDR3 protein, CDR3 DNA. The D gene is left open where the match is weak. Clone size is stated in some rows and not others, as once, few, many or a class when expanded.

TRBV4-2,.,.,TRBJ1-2,CASSQDRSGQRYGYTF,TGTGCCAGCAGCCAAGATCGGAGTGGACAGAGATATGGCTACACCTTC
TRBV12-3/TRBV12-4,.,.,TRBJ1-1,CASSPQPGGEAFF,TGTGCCAGCAGTCCCCAACCAGGAGGTGAAGCTTTCTTT
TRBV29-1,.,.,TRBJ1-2,CSVEAQRLKGPGYTF,TGCAGCGTTGAAGCCCAAAGGCTCAAAGGTCCCGGCTACACCTTC
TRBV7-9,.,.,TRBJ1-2,CASSFGRPTDGYTF,TGTGCCAGCAGCTTTGGTCGGCCCACGGATGGCTACACCTTC
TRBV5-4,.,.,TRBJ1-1,CASSLLGYTEAFF,TGTGCCAGCAGCTTGTTGGGGTACACTGAAGCTTTCTTT
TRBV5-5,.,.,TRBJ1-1,CASSSRHVLEAFF,TGTGCCAGCAGCAGTCGACACGTACTTGAAGCTTTCTTT
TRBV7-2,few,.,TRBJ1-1,CASSLVGNIEAFF,TGTGCCAGCAGCTTAGTAGGCAACATTGAAGCTTTCTTT
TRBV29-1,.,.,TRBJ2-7,CSVAGRVTYEQYF,TGCAGCGTTGCCGGCAGGGTAACCTACGAGCAGTACTTC
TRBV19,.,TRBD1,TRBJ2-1,CASSPGQEANEQFF,TGTGCCAGTAGTCCGGGACAGGAGGCAAATGAGCAGTTCTTC
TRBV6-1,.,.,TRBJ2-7,CASSIGGTYEQYF,TGTGCCAGCAGCATCGGGGGGACATACGAGCAGTACTTC
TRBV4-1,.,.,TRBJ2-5,CASSPIQAPQETQYF,TGCGCCAGCAGCCCTATACAGGCTCCCCAAGAGACCCAGTACTTC
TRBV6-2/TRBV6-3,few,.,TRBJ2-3,CASSLLQGPALEGSTDTQYF,TGTGCCAGCAGCCTCCTTCAAGGACCTGCCCTCGAGGGTAGCACAGATACGCAGTATTTT
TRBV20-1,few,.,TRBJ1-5,CSARAGWVGPQHF,TGCAGTGCTAGAGCAGGGTGGGTTGGGCCCCAGCATTTT
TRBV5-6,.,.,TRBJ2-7,CASSLGPQDSYEQYF,TGTGCCAGCAGCTTGGGTCCACAGGACTCCTACGAGCAGTACTTC
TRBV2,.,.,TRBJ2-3,CASSELAQVDTQYF,TGTGCCAGCAGTGAATTGGCACAGGTTGATACGCAGTATTTT
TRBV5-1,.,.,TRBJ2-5,CASNLVEETQYF,TGCGCCAGCAACCTCGTAGAGGAGACCCAGTACTTC
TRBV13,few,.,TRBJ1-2,CASSLERSRGGYTF,TGTGCCAGCAGCTTAGAAAGGAGCAGAGGTGGCTACACCTTC
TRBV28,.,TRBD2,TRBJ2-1,CASRPGLAGAEQFF,TGTGCCAGCAGACCCGGACTAGCGGGGGCTGAGCAGTTCTTC
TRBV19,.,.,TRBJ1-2,CASGDYGNYGYTF,TGTGCCAGTGGGGATTACGGGAACTATGGCTACACCTTC
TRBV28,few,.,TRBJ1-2,CASSLIYRGADGYTF,TGTGCCAGCAGTTTGATCTATAGGGGGGCAGATGGCTACACCTTC
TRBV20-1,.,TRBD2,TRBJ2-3,CSAKNPSGDSTDTQYF,TGCAGTGCTAAAAATCCTAGCGGGGATAGCACAGATACGCAGTATTTT
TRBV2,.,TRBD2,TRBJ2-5,CASKGGGAPYQETQYF,TGTGCCAGCAAAGGCGGGGGGGCCCCCTACCAAGAGACCCAGTACTTC
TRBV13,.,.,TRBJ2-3,CASSLNLSPTDTQYF,TGTGCCAGCAGCTTAAACCTATCACCCACAGATACGCAGTATTTT
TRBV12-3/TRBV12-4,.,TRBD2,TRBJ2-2,CASSRLAGQGNTGELFF,TGTGCCAGCAGTCGCCTAGCGGGCCAAGGGAACACCGGGGAGCTGTTTTTT
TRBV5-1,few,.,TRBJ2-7,CASSSLPSESSYEQYF,TGCGCCAGCAGCTCCCTTCCCTCGGAGAGCTCCTACGAGCAGTACTTC
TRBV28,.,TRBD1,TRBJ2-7,CASTRGQGNFYEQYF,TGTGCCAGCACCAGGGGACAGGGAAATTTCTACGAGCAGTACTTC
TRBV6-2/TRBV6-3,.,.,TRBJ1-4,CASSARRSAGEKLFF,TGTGCCAGCAGTGCGCGGAGATCGGCGGGTGAAAAACTGTTTTTT
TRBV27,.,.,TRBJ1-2,CASSPQPGYYGYTF,TGTGCCAGCAGTCCCCAGCCCGGGTACTATGGCTACACCTTC
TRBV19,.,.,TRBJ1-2,CASSSPGGLEGYTF,TGTGCCAGTAGCTCGCCGGGAGGGTTGGAAGGCTACACCTTC
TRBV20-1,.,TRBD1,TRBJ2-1,CSARTGPPYNEQFF,TGCAGTGCTCGGACAGGCCCGCCCTACAATGAGCAGTTCTTC
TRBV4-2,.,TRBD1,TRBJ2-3,CASSQETTGGEGDTQYF,TGTGCCAGCAGCCAAGAGACGACAGGGGGAGAGGGAGATACGCAGTATTTT
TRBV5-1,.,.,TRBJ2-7,CASSLDGQDEQYF,TGCGCCAGCAGCTTGGACGGGCAGGACGAGCAGTACTTC
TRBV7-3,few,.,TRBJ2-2,CASSQPPAGELFF,TGTGCCAGCAGTCAGCCTCCGGCTGGGGAGCTGTTTTTT
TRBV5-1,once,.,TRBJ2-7,CASRTPGRNYEQYF,TGCGCCAGCAGGACACCGGGACGAAATTACGAGCAGTACTTC
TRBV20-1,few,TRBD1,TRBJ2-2,CSARPDRVLWTGELFF,TGCAGTGCTAGACCAGACAGGGTGTTGTGGACCGGGGAGCTGTTTTTT
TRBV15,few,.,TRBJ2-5,CATSREGGPIGTQYF,TGTGCCACCAGCAGAGAGGGGGGACCCATCGGCACCCAGTACTTC
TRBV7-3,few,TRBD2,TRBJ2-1,CASSFSGAAYNEQFF,TGTGCCAGCAGCTTTAGCGGGGCTGCCTACAATGAGCAGTTCTTC
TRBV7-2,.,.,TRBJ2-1,CASSLVKGDLYNEQFF,TGTGCCAGCAGCTTAGTGAAGGGGGACCTATACAATGAGCAGTTCTTC